Each of the 21 T cell receptor beta chains below was sequenced from the same sample in a study of T cell changes during pregnancy in multiple sclerosis (dated by TCRdb to between 2019 and 2020). Receptor libraries were prepared by the immunoSEQ multiplex PCR assay. Held by TCRdb, this immuneACCESS table contains in-frame sequences only and omits some clones. Under half of the omission traces to an unresolved V gene where checked; the cause of the rest is unknown. This sample is represented by approximately 48,000 clones; around 92% of them were singletons. The leading ten clones occupy around 8.6% of the sample. The source was CD8+ T cells from peripheral blood mononuclear cells, collected after pregnancy. These receptors all come from a female donor with multiple sclerosis, enrolled in a pregnancy study.

This clone was detected once. The rearrangement links TRBV5-1 to TRBJ2-7, with 12 nucleotides matching TRBD2. Germline lookup yields CDR1 SGHRS and CDR2 YFSETQ. The CDR3 totals 17 residues. J gave up 5 bases and V 2 bases, and 11 bases lay outside the gene matches. The CDR3 is CASSLRLAGGRYNEQYF. CDR3 sequence (DNA): TGCGCCAGCAGCTTAAGGCTAGCGGGAGGGAGGTACAACGAGCAGTACTTC.

This sequence joins TRBV7-2 and TRBJ2-1, with D uncertain. The V end lost 2 bases, the J end lost 8 bases, and 13 bases lay between the germline ends. CDR1 is SGHTA and CDR2 is FQGNSA in the germline V gene. This CDR3 contains 14 residues. CDR3 protein: CASSLNVLGDEQFF. CDR3 in DNA: TGTGCCAGCAGCTTAAATGTGTTGGGCGATGAGCAGTTCTTC. Drawing the rest from reference TRBV7-2 and TRBJ2-1, the complete variable domain is GAGVSQSPSNKVTEKGKDVELRCDPISGHTALYWYRQSLGQGLEFLIYFQGNSAPDKSGLPSDRFSAERTGGSVSTLTIQRTQQEDSAVYLCASSLNVLGDEQFFGPGTRLTVL.

The chain carries TRBV7-8 and TRBJ2-7, with TRBD2 matching 7 bases. The length of the CDR3 is 18 residues. Germline CDR1 reads SGHVS; CDR2 reads FQNEAQ. With V trimmed by 1 base and J by 2 bases, 14 bases remained unmatched. The CDR3 DNA follows: TGTGCCAGCAGCTTAGTTTTTCTAGCGGTCCGCCGGACCTACGAGCAGTACTTC. As protein: CASSLVFLAVRRTYEQYF.

The chain employs TRBV27 and TRBJ2-7; 9 nucleotides agree with TRBD2. This CDR3 is built from 15 residues. V shed 2 bases, J shed 5 bases, and the junction held 7 bases outside the gene matches. CDR1 is MNHEY and CDR2 is SMNVEV in the germline V gene (reference sequence). This chain's CDR3 is CASSLRASGTNEQYF. The DNA for the CDR3 is TGTGCCAGCAGTTTAAGGGCTAGCGGGACGAACGAGCAGTACTTC.

The CDR3 spells CASSLTAGEGGYTF. The CDR3 coding sequence is TGTGCCAGCAGCTTAACGGCGGGGGAAGGTGGCTACACCTTC. This sequence joins TRBV7-9 and TRBJ1-2; D perhaps matches TRBD1 (5 bases). Germline lookup yields CDR1 SEHNR and CDR2 FQNEAQ (reference sequence). The CDR3 covers 14 residues. Trimming shortened V by 2 bases and J by 7 bases, and 14 bases separated the two germline ends.

V and J are TRBV5-6 and TRBJ2-1, with 7 positions matching TRBD2. The ends lost 0 bases at V and 10 bases at J; junction bases unmatched: 13. There are 16 residues in the CDR3. Germline V gene lookup returns CDR1 SGHDT and CDR2 YYEEEE. This chain's CDR3 is CASSLAGAGIAWEQFF. CDR3 nucleotide sequence: TGTGCCAGCAGCTTGGCTGGAGCGGGAATTGCCTGGGAGCAGTTCTTC.

V gene TRBV14 combines with J gene TRBJ2-7; TRBD1 matches at 7 bases. Germline V lookup: CDR1 SGHDN, CDR2 FVKESK. The V segment lost 3 bases and the J segment 2 bases; nucleotides outside the gene matches: 4. The CDR3 runs to 14 residues. CDR3 nucleotides: TGTGCCAGCAGCCAGACAGGGTTCACCTACGAGCAGTACTTC. Protein sequence: CASSQTGFTYEQYF.

The J gene is TRBJ1-4, the V gene TRBV4-1; D is perhaps TRBD1 (5 bases). The CDR3 extends over 15 amino acids. Trimming removed 1 base from V and 5 bases from J, with 11 bases in between. Germline assignment: CDR1 MGHRA and CDR2 YSYEKL. The CDR3 coding sequence is TGCGCCAGCAGCCAAGTGGGACGGGAGAATGAAAAACTGTTTTTT. Amino acids: CASSQVGRENEKLFF.

V is TRBV7-6 and J is TRBJ1-2, with D tentatively TRBD1 (6 bases). Germline V gene lookup returns CDR1 SGHVS and CDR2 FNYEAQ. The CDR3 has 16 residues. Trimming shortened V by 3 bases and J by 2 bases, and 16 bases separated the two germline ends. In nucleotides, the CDR3 is TGTGCCAGCAGCTTCTTCCCTAACAGGGAAAACTATGGCTACACCTTC. Translated, it gives CASSFFPNRENYGYTF.

V gene TRBV5-4 combines with J gene TRBJ2-7; 12 nucleotides agree with TRBD2. CDR1 SGHNT and CDR2 YYREEE come from the germline V gene (reference sequence). This CDR3 has 15 residues. Losses at the gene ends were 3 bases for V and 3 bases for J; bases not matched to a gene: 4. DNA of the CDR3: TGTGCCAGCAGCTCTGCGGGACTAGCGGGCTACGAGCAGTACTTC. Its protein is CASSSAGLAGYEQYF. Looking up the rest from reference TRBV5-4 and TRBJ2-7 gives the full variable domain: ETGVTQSPTHLIKTRGQQVTLRCSSQSGHNTVSWYQQALGQGPQFIFQYYREEENGRGNFPPRFSGLQFPNYSSELNVNALELDDSALYLCASSSAGLAGYEQYFGPGTRLTVT.

The CDR3, as DNA: TGTGCCAGCAGCGGGGGACAGCAACTTGACTATGGCTACACCTTC. Its protein is CASSGGQQLDYGYTF. This chain connects TRBV9 to TRBJ1-2; 7 nucleotides match TRBD1. V gave up 3 bases and J gave up 3 bases; unmatched junction bases: 8. CDR3 size: 15 residues. Germline-derived CDR1 and CDR2 are SGDLS and YYNGEE.

The chain uses TRBV7-8 and TRBJ2-3; D may be TRBD1 (5 bases). Trimming cost V 5 bases and J 3 bases, with 18 bases left between them. Germline V CDR1 and CDR2: SGHVS, FQNEAQ. This CDR3 spans 16 amino acids. CDR3 region: CASSEHRPGDTDTQYF. The CDR3 DNA reads TGTGCCAGCAGCGAGCACAGGCCTGGCGATACAGATACGCAGTATTTT.

The rearrangement links TRBV5-1 to TRBJ2-1; 11 bases are shared with TRBD2. Germline CDR1 is SGHRS and CDR2 is YFSETQ. Trimming at V came to 4 bases and at J to 4 bases, leaving 4 bases not matched to a gene. The CDR3 totals 15 residues. CDR3 sequence (DNA): TGCGCCAGCAGCCCCGGGACTAGCGGATACAATGAGCAGTTCTTC. Translated: CASSPGTSGYNEQFF.

This clone has just one count. Written as DNA, the CDR3 is TGTGCCTGGAGTTCCCTCCTTTTAAAACACAGGGCTTCGGATGGCTACACCTTC. This gives the protein CAWSSLLLKHRASDGYTF. The J gene is TRBJ1-2, the V gene TRBV30, with a tentative D call TRBD1 (6 bases). V shed 2 bases and J shed 6 bases, with 28 bases lying between them. CDR3 length: 18 residues. Germline CDR1 is GTSNPN and CDR2 is SVGIG (reference sequence).

The chain couples TRBV6-1 to TRBJ1-5, with unresolved D. Trimming pared 2 bases from V and 0 bases from J, leaving 14 bases between. Germline CDR1 and CDR2: MNHNS and SASEGT. This CDR3 has 17 residues. The CDR3: CASSEFIREVSNQPQHF. CDR3 nucleotide sequence: TGTGCCAGCAGTGAATTTATCCGGGAAGTTAGCAATCAGCCCCAGCATTTT.

V gene TRBV7-2 combines with J gene TRBJ2-2; no clear D gene. The germline gives CDR1 SGHTA, CDR2 FQGNSA. The CDR3 runs 11 residues. V shed 3 bases and J shed 7 bases, with 3 bases lying between them. CDR3 nucleotides: TGTGCCAGCAGCTTTCGCGGGGAGCTGTTTTTT. Encoded protein: CASSFRGELFF.

CDR3: CASSIGSVQETQYF. DNA of the CDR3: TGTGCCAGTAGTATCGGGAGTGTTCAAGAGACCCAGTACTTC. The chain uses TRBV19 and TRBJ2-5; D may be TRBD2 (6 bases). V dropped 3 bases and J dropped 2 bases, with 10 bases sitting between them. This CDR3 is built from 14 residues. Germline loops: CDR1 LNHDA, CDR2 SQIVND (reference sequence).

This clone came up once. CDR3 in amino acids: CASSPIGGHTDTQYF. CDR3 nucleotide sequence: TGTGCCAGCAGCCCAATCGGCGGGCACACAGATACGCAGTATTTT. The chain joins TRBV11-3 to TRBJ2-3; perhaps TRBD2 as D (5 bases). The CDR3 totals 15 residues. Trimming shortened V by 5 bases and J by 2 bases, and 14 bases separated the two germline ends. Germline assignment: CDR1 SGHNT and CDR2 YENEEA.

The chain recombines TRBV5-6 with TRBJ2-5; 11 nucleotides align to TRBD2. The V gene end was trimmed by 0 bases and the J gene end by 4 bases; junction bases not matched to a gene: 5. The CDR3 is 16 residues long. CDR1 and CDR2 from the germline V gene are SGHDT and YYEEEE. The CDR3 is CASSLDSGRGVETQYF. The CDR3 DNA reads TGTGCCAGCAGCTTGGATAGCGGGAGGGGGGTAGAGACCCAGTACTTC.

The chain carries TRBV2 and TRBJ2-7, with 7 bases matching TRBD1. CDR1 SNHLY and CDR2 FYNNEI come from the germline V gene. With 10 bases clipped from V and 6 bases from J, the junction kept 6 bases outside the gene matches. The CDR3 consists of 11 residues. The CDR3 DNA sequence: TGTGCCACCCGGACAGGTTCCGAGCAGTACTTC. The encoded protein is CATRTGSEQYF.

The chain uses TRBV29-1 and TRBJ1-3, with D unclear. Trimming left V 6 bases short and J 4 bases short, with 7 bases between. This CDR3 is built from 11 residues. Germline V lookup: CDR1 SQVTM, CDR2 ANQGSEA. CDR3: CSVLEGNTIYF. The CDR3 DNA reads as TGCAGCGTCCTGGAGGGAAACACCATATATTTT.